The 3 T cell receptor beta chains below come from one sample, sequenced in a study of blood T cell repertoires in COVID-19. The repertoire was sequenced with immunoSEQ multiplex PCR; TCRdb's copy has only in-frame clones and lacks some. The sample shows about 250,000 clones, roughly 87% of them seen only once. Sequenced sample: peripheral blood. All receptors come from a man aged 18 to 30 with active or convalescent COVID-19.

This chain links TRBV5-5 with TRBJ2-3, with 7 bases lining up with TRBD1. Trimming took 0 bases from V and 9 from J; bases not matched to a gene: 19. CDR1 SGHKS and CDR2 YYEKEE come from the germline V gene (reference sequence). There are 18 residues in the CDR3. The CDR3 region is CASSLEFYRTGTSPTQYF. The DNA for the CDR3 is TGTGCCAGCAGCTTGGAGTTTTACCGGACAGGAACCAGCCCCACGCAGTATTTT.

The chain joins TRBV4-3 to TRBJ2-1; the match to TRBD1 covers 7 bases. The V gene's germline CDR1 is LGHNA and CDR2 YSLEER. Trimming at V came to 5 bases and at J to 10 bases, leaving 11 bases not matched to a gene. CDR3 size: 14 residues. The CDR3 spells CASSGEVRGIEQFF. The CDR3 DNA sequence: TGCGCCAGCAGCGGCGAGGTCAGGGGGATCGAGCAGTTCTTC.

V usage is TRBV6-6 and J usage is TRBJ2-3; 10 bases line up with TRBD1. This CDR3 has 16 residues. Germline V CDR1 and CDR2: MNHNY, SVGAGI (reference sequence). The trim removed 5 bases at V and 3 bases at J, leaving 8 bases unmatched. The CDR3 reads CASSNRQGALTDTQYF. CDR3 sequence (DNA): TGTGCCAGCAGTAACAGACAGGGGGCGCTAACAGATACGCAGTATTTT.